The entry that follows covers one TCR beta chain sequence. The antigen is unknown. The data were taken from a study of cytomegalovirus exposure and HLA in healthy donors. Whole-study results and caveats: Among immune exposure information, only CMV serostatus was available. For cytomegalovirus status, the classifier reportedly gave diagnoses with high specificity and sensitivity.

Germline V gene lookup returns CDR1 MDHEN and CDR2 SYDVKM. CDR3 length: 16 amino acids. V was clipped by 5 bases and J by 6 bases, with 19 bases between them. The PCR used 60 Vbeta and 13 Jbeta primers. Here immunoSEQ multiplex PCR was the method, and the copy in TCRdb shows in-frame clones only, minus some. Of about 120,000 clones in the sample, roughly 70% are singletons; the top ten hold 4%. V and J are TRBV28 and TRBJ2-2; D remains unclear. The source of this sequence is a man in his forties in good health and CMV-seropositive. The sequencing sample was made of PBMCs. CDR3 sequence reads: CASSRALISSPGELFF. CDR3 DNA sequence: TGTGCCAGCAGTCGCGCACTAATAAGTTCTCCCGGGGAGCTGTTTTTT.